Presented here are 20 T cell receptor beta chains from one specimen sequenced in a study of T cells after yellow fever vaccination. TCRdb used MiXCR to reprocess the 5' RACE reads, holding one entry per CDR3 protein. This table holds about 74,000 distinct CDR3 sequences, approximately 6.5% found once. Sequenced here: CD8+ T cells sorted from PBMCs, sampled 5 to 6 days after the first yellow fever vaccination. These receptors came from a man younger than 35 who received the YFV17D yellow fever vaccine.

This clonotype has more than one count but fewer than ten. CDR3 sequence (DNA): TGTGCCAGCACCATATTAAATGCGTCTAGCACAGATACGCAGTATTTT. Translating it yields CASTILNASSTDTQYF. The genes are TRBV7-9 and TRBJ2-3; unclear D gene. V lost 7 bases, J lost 0 bases, and 17 bases lay in between. CDR1 and CDR2 from the germline V gene are SEHNR and FQNEAQ (reference sequence). The CDR3 covers 16 residues.

This clonotype has at least ten counts. The rearrangement links TRBV6-5 to TRBJ1-3; D gene ambiguous. Germline V gene lookup returns CDR1 MNHEY and CDR2 SVGAGI. The V gene lost 6 bases and the J gene lost 0 bases, with 21 bases spanning the gap. This CDR3 is 18 amino acids long. CDR3 bases: TGTGCCAGCAGACCCCCCCCCGACGGTGGAGTCTCTGGAAACACCATATATTTT. Amino acids: CASRPPPDGGVSGNTIYF.

This clonotype was counted at least ten times. The rearrangement links TRBV6-5 to TRBJ2-5, with TRBD2 matching over 11 bases. V was clipped by 0 bases and J by 2 bases; unmatched bases: 8. The CDR3 consists of 18 residues. Germline lookup yields CDR1 MNHEY and CDR2 SVGAGI. In DNA, the CDR3 is TGTGCCAGCAGTTACTCGTCTAGCGGGGGGCTCTCTCAAGAGACCCAGTACTTC. Translation: CASSYSSSGGLSQETQYF.

The chain is built from TRBV19 and TRBJ1-4; D possibly corresponds to TRBD1 (5 bases). The CDR3 runs to 11 residues. Trimming cost V 11 bases and J 3 bases, with 7 bases left between them. Per the germline V gene, CDR1 is LNHDA and CDR2 is SQIVND (reference sequence). This CDR3 is CAVQANEKLFF. Written as DNA, the CDR3 is TGTGCCGTACAGGCTAATGAAAAACTGTTTTTT.

This clonotype has ten or more counts. V gene TRBV4-1 combines with J gene TRBJ1-6, with a weak D call TRBD1 (5 bases). The germline V gene has CDR1 MGHRA and CDR2 YSYEKL. The CDR3 has 18 amino acids. V lost 4 bases and J lost 0, with 16 bases in between. As DNA, the CDR3 is TGCGCCAGCAGCCGCCGGGGCGTTAGAAGCTCCTATAATTCACCCCTCCACTTT. Translating gives CASSRRGVRSSYNSPLHF.

This clonotype showed up just a few times. The chain combines TRBV6-5 with TRBJ1-5; D unclear. The CDR3 totals 15 residues. V lost 0 bases and J lost 7, with 13 bases in between. Germline CDR1 reads MNHEY; CDR2 reads SVGAGI. The CDR3 sequence is CASSYSTHGRQPQHF. The CDR3, as DNA: TGTGCCAGCAGTTACTCGACCCACGGGCGGCAGCCCCAGCATTTT.

This clonotype was seen ten or more times. The chain has TRBV6-1 and TRBJ2-5; 8 nucleotides agree with TRBD1. The CDR3 totals 14 residues. Germline V gene sequence: CDR1 MNHNS, CDR2 SASEGT. Germline trimming cut 2 bases from V and 4 bases from J; bases unmatched to any gene: 3. The CDR3 region has the DNA TGTGCCAGCAGTGAATGGACAGGGATAGAGACCCAGTACTTC. The encoded protein is CASSEWTGIETQYF.

This clonotype turned up a few times. The V gene is TRBV5-1, the J gene TRBJ2-5, with 8 bases lining up with TRBD1. V shed 0 bases, J shed 5 bases, and the junction held 9 bases outside the gene matches. Per the germline V gene, CDR1 is SGHRS and CDR2 is YFSETQ. The CDR3 has 16 amino acids. The CDR3 coding sequence is TGCGCCAGCAGCTTGGAGGCCAGGGGGCTTGTCGAGACCCAGTACTTC. Translating it yields CASSLEARGLVETQYF.

This chain uses TRBV12-3 or TRBV12-4 with TRBJ2-5; D is unclear. Between the trimmed V and J ends, which lost 9 bases and 3 bases, there was a span of 14 bases. The CDR3 runs to 13 residues. The CDR3 reads CASVGRLEETQYF. The CDR3 region has the DNA TGTGCCAGTGTAGGACGTCTGGAAGAGACCCAGTACTTC.

This clonotype was observed a handful of times. The J gene is TRBJ1-1, the V gene TRBV7-2; TRBD1 might be the D (6 bases). Between the trimmed V and J ends, which lost 5 bases and 3 bases, there was a span of 13 bases. In germline, CDR1 is SGHTA, CDR2 FQGNSA. CDR3 length equals 14 residues. In DNA, the CDR3 is TGTGCCAGCAGCACAGGGCCGAGGGACACTGAAGCTTTCTTT. Protein sequence: CASSTGPRDTEAFF.

This clonotype has just a few counts. V gene TRBV11-2 combines with J gene TRBJ2-5; 9 positions agree with TRBD1. Germline V gene data show CDR1 as SGHAT and CDR2 as FQNNGV. This CDR3 has 15 residues. V trimming: 4 bases; J trimming: 2 bases; junction bases outside the gene matches: 5. The CDR3, as DNA: TGTGCCAGCAGCTCCCCCGGACAGGGGCAAGAGACCCAGTACTTC. It specifies CASSSPGQGQETQYF.

This clonotype was found many times. The chain has TRBV6-2 or TRBV6-3 and TRBJ2-5, with D unresolved. Germline assignment: CDR1 MNHEY and CDR2 SVGEGT. The ends were cut back, 3 bases at V and 3 bases at J, with 11 bases in the middle. This CDR3 is built from 14 residues. The CDR3 reads CASSYLSVEETQYF. The CDR3 DNA reads TGTGCCAGCAGTTATCTCAGTGTAGAAGAGACCCAGTACTTC.

This clonotype showed up just a few times. The CDR3: CSVSSGDEQYV. CDR3 bases: TGCAGCGTTTCTTCGGGGGACGAGCAGTACGTC. The chain joins TRBV29-1 to TRBJ2-7; D is perhaps TRBD2 (6 bases). V was shortened by 5 bases and J by 5 bases, with 10 bases between the two germline ends. The CDR3 spans 11 residues. The germline V gene has CDR1 SQVTM and CDR2 ANQGSEA.

The V call is TRBV6-5, the J call TRBJ2-7, with D tentatively TRBD2 (6 bases). The CDR3 totals 15 residues. In germline, CDR1 is MNHEY, CDR2 SVGAGI. The ends were cut back, 6 bases at V and 2 bases at J, with 17 bases in the middle. In DNA form, the CDR3 reads TGTGCCAGCAGAAGTGGGGACGGAGGGGCCTACGAGCAGTACGTC. This gives the protein CASRSGDGGAYEQYV.

In regard to this clonotype: This may be a read error: a much more frequent sequence differs by one nucleotide. This sequence joins TRBV7-2 and TRBJ2-1; no clear D. This CDR3 is 12 amino acids long. Looked up from germline, CDR1 is SGHTA and CDR2 is FQGNSA. CDR3 protein: CAISPTYNEQFF. CDR3 DNA sequence: TGTGCCATCAGCCCAACCTACAATGAGCAGTTCTTC.

This clonotype was seen repeatedly, ten times or more. V usage is TRBV6-5 and J usage is TRBJ1-1; TRBD1 matches at 7 bases. Germline V lookup: CDR1 MNHEY, CDR2 SVGAGI. Trimming at V came to 2 bases and at J to 5 bases, leaving 8 bases not matched to a gene. There are 15 residues in the CDR3. CDR3: CASSYGVGGLTEAFF. CDR3 DNA: TGTGCCAGCAGTTACGGCGTAGGGGGCTTGACTGAAGCTTTCTTT.

A few counts support this clonotype. The chain combines TRBV5-8 with TRBJ2-7, with a weak D call TRBD1 (5 bases). Trimming took off 4 bases at V and 3 bases at J, with 17 bases between the two ends. From germline, CDR1 is SGHTS and CDR2 YDEGEE. The CDR3 contains 15 residues. The DNA for the CDR3 is TGTGCCAGCAGCCCCAAAACCAGACAGTTCTACGAGCAGTACTTC. It yields the protein CASSPKTRQFYEQYF.

This clonotype was seen ten or more times. This chain joins TRBV5-6 and TRBJ2-3; D is possibly TRBD1 (6 bases). From germline, CDR1 is SGHDT and CDR2 YYEEEE. V lost 4 bases and J 2 bases, leaving 17 bases between the germline ends. There are 16 residues in the CDR3. CDR3 in DNA: TGTGCCAGCAGCGATACAGGGCGAGCGGACACAGATACGCAGTATTTT. Amino acid sequence: CASSDTGRADTDTQYF. The full variable domain, with the rest looked up from reference TRBV5-6 and TRBJ2-3, is DAGVTQSPTHLIKTRGQQVTLRCSPKSGHDTVSWYQQALGQGPQFIFQYYEEEERQRGNFPDRFSGHQFPNYSSELNVNALLLGDSALYLCASSDTGRADTDTQYFGPGTRLTVL.

This clonotype came up many times. The rearrangement links TRBV6-2 or TRBV6-3 to TRBJ1-5; possible D gene TRBD1, 5 bases. V gave up 3 bases and J gave up 3 bases, with 15 bases separating them. This CDR3 region has 16 residues. Germline V gene data show CDR1 as MNHEY and CDR2 as SVGEGT. CDR3 coding DNA: TGTGCCAGCAGTTATTCCCGACAGTTCTTCAATCAGCCCCAGCATTTT. Its protein is CASSYSRQFFNQPQHF.

In this sample, this clonotype turned up many times. The chain carries TRBV6-5 and TRBJ2-3; possible D gene TRBD1, 5 bases. There are 11 residues in the CDR3. From germline, CDR1 is MNHEY and CDR2 SVGAGI. Trimming removed 7 bases at V and 8 bases at J, with 10 bases between. The CDR3 bases are TGTGCCAGCACCTATAGGGGTACGCAGTATTTT. Translation: CASTYRGTQYF.